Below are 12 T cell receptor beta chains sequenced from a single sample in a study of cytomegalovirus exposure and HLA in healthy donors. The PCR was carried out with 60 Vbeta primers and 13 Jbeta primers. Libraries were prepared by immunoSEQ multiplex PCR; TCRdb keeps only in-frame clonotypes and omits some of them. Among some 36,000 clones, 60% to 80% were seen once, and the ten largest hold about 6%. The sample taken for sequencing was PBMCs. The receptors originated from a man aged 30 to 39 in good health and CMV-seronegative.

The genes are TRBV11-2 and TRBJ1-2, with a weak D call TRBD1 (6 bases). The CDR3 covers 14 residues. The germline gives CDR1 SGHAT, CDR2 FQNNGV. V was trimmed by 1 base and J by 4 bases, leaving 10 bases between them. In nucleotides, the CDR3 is TGTGCCAGCAGCTTAGGCCAGGGGATCTATGGCTACACCTTC. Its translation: CASSLGQGIYGYTF.

CDR3 DNA sequence: TGTGCCAGCAGTTTAGGTCGGCGGGTGCCCGGGGAGCTGTTTTTT. Its protein is CASSLGRRVPGELFF. The V and J genes are TRBV28 and TRBJ2-2; maybe TRBD2 (5 bases). Germline V gives CDR1 MDHEN, CDR2 SYDVKM. CDR3 length equals 15 residues. V lost 2 bases and J lost 6, with 13 bases in between.

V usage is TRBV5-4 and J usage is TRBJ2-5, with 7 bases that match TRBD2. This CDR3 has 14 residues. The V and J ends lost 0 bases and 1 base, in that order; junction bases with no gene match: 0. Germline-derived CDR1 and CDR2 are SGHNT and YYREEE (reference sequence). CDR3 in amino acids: CASSLASGQETQYF. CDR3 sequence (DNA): TGTGCCAGCAGCTTGGCTAGCGGCCAAGAGACCCAGTACTTC.

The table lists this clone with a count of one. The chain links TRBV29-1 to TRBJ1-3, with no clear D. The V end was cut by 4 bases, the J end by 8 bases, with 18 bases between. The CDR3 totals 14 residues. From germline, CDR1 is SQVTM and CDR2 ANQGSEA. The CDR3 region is CSVAVPGEGYTIYF. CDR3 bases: TGCAGCGTTGCGGTGCCCGGAGAGGGATACACCATATATTTT.

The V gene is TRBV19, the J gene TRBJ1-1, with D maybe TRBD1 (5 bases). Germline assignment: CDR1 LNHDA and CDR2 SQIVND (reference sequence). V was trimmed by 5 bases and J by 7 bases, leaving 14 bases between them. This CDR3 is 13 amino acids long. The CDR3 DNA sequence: TGTGCCAGTAGTCAGAGACAGTCGTTTGAAGCTTTCTTT. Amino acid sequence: CASSQRQSFEAFF. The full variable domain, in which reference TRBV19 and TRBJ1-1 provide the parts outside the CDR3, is DGGITQSPKYLFRKEGQNVTLSCEQNLNHDAMYWYRQDPGQGLRLIYYSQIVNDFQKGDIAEGYSVSREKKESFPLTVTSAQKNPTAFYLCASSQRQSFEAFFGQGTRLTVV.

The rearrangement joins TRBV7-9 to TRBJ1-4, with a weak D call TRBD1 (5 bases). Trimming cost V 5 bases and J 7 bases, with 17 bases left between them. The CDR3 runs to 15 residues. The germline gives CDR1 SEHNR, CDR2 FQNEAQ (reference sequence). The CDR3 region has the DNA TGTGCCAGCAGCCTCGGGGTTGGGGGAGGTGAAAAACTGTTTTTT. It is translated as CASSLGVGGGEKLFF.

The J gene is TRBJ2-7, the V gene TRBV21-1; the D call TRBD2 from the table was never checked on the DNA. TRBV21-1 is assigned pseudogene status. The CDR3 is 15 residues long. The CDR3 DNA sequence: TGTGCCAGCAGCAAAGTTTGCGGGGGAGCCTACGAGCAGTACTTC. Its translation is CASSKVCGGAYEQYF.

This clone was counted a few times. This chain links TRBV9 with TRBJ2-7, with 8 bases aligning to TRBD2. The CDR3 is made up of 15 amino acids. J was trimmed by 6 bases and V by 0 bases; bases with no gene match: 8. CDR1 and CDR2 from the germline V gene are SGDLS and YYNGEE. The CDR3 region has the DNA TGTGCCAGCAGCGTAGAAACGGGAGGGCTGCGCGAGCAGTACTTC. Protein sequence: CASSVETGGLREQYF.

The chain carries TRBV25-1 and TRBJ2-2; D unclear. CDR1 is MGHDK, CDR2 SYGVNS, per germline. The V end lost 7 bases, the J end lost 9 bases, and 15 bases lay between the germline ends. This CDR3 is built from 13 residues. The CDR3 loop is CASKEEGVRELFF. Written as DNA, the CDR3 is TGTGCCAGCAAAGAGGAAGGAGTAAGGGAGCTGTTTTTT.

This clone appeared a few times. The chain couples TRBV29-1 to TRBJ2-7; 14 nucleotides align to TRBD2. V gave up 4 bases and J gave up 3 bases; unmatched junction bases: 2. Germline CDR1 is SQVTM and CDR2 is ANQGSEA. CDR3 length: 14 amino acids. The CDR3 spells CSVVGTSGGYEQYF. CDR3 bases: TGCAGCGTTGTCGGGACTAGCGGGGGCTACGAGCAGTACTTC.

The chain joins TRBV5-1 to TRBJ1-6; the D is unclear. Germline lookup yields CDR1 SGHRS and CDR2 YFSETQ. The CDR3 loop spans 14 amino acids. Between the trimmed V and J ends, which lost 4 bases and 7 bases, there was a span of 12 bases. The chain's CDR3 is CASSPSTPNSPLHF. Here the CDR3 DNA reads TGCGCCAGCAGCCCCTCCACTCCCAATTCACCCCTCCACTTT.

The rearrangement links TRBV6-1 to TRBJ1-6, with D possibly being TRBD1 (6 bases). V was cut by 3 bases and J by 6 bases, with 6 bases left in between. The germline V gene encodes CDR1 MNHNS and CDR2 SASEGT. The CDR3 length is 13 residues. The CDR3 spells CASSDRGNSPLHF. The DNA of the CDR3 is TGTGCCAGCAGTGACAGGGGTAATTCACCCCTCCACTTT.